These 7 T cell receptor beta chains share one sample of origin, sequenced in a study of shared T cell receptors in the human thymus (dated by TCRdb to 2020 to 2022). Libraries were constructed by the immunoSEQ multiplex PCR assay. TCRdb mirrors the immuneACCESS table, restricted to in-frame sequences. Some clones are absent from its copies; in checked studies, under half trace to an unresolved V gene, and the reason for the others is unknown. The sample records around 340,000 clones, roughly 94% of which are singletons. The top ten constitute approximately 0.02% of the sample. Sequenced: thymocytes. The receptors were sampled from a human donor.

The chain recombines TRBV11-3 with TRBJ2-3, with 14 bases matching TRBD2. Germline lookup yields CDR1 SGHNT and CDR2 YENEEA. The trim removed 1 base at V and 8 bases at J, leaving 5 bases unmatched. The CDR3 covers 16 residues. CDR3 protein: CASSLVGLAGETTQYF. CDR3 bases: TGTGCCAGCAGCTTAGTGGGACTAGCGGGAGAAACTACGCAGTATTTT.

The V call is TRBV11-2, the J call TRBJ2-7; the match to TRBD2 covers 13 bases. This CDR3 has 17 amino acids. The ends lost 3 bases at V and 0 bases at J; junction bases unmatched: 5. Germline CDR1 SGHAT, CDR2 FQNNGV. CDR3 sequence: CASSFPRTSGSSYEQYF. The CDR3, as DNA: TGTGCCAGCAGCTTCCCCCGGACTAGCGGGAGCTCCTACGAGCAGTACTTC.

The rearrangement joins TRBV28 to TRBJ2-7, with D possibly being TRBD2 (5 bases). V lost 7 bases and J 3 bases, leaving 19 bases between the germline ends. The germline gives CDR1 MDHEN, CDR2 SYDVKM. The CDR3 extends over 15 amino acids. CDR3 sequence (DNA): TGTGCCAGCATAAATTCGGGGAAATTGTTCTACGAGCAGTACTTC. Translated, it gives CASINSGKLFYEQYF.

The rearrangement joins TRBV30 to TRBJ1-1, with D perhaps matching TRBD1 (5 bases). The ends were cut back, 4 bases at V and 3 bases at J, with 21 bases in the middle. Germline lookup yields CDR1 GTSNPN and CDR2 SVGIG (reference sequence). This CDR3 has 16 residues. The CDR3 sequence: CAWNGRRGPRDTEAFF. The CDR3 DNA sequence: TGTGCCTGGAACGGTAGAAGGGGCCCGAGGGACACTGAAGCTTTCTTT.

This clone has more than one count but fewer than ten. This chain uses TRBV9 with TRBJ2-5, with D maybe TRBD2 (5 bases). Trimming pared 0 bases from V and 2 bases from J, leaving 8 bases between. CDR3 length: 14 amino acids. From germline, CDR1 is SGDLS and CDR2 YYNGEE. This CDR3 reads CASSVEEEQETQYF. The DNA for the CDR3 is TGTGCCAGCAGCGTAGAGGAGGAACAAGAGACCCAGTACTTC.

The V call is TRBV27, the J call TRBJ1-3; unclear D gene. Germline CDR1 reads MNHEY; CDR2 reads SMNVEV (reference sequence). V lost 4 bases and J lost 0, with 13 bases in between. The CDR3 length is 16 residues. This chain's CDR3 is CASSSTDGFSGNTIYF. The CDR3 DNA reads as TGTGCCAGCAGTTCAACGGACGGATTCTCTGGAAACACCATATATTTT.

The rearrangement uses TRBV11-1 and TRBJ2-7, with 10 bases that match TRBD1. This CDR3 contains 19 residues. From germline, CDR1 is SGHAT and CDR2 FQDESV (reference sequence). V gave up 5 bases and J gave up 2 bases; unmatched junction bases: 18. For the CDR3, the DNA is TGTGCCAGCAGCGTCCGGGACAGGGGACTTTCCTCACTTACCTACGAGCAGTACTTC. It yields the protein CASSVRDRGLSSLTYEQYF.